These T cell receptor beta chains were read from a single sample in a study of cytomegalovirus exposure and HLA in healthy donors. Sequencing was performed with immunoSEQ multiplex PCR; in TCRdb, only in-frame clones are kept and a portion is missing. The table records under 200,000 clones, 80% to 90% of them present only once. The sample consisted of PBMCs. These receptors were obtained from a man aged 18 to 30 in good health and CMV-seronegative. CDR3s include the opening cysteine and the closing phenylalanine or tryptophan. D genes are given only for firm matches. The listing skips clone size in some rows; elsewhere it reads once, few, many or a size class.

j_gene: TRBJ1-6
v_gene: TRBV2
abundance: .
d_gene: .
CDR3nt: TGTGCCAGCAGTGAAACAGTCAATTCACCCCTCCACTTT
CDR3aa: CASSETVNSPLHF

j_gene: TRBJ1-2
v_gene: TRBV7-3
abundance: .
d_gene: .
CDR3nt: TGTGCCAGCAGCTTAACCCCCGGGGGGGCTAACTATGGCTACACCTTC
CDR3aa: CASSLTPGGANYGYTF

j_gene: TRBJ1-2
v_gene: TRBV7-9
abundance: few
d_gene: TRBD1
CDR3nt: TGTGCCAGCAGCTTGGGGACAGGCTGGACCGGGGGCTACACCTTC
CDR3aa: CASSLGTGWTGGYTF

j_gene: TRBJ2-7
v_gene: TRBV28
abundance: .
d_gene: .
CDR3nt: TGTGCCAGCAGCCCGGATATGGTGAGACTCACCTACGAGCAGTACTTC
CDR3aa: CASSPDMVRLTYEQYF

j_gene: TRBJ2-7
v_gene: TRBV27
abundance: .
d_gene: .
CDR3nt: TGTGCCAGCAGTTTAAAGGGGGACTACGAGCAGTACTTC
CDR3aa: CASSLKGDYEQYF

j_gene: TRBJ1-1
v_gene: TRBV18
abundance: .
d_gene: .
CDR3nt: TGTGCCAGCTCACCAGACATGAACACTGAAGCTTTCTTT
CDR3aa: CASSPDMNTEAFF

j_gene: TRBJ2-1
v_gene: TRBV7-9
abundance: .
d_gene: TRBD1
CDR3nt: TGTTCCAGCAGCTTGGCAGGGGGAACCAATGAGCAGTTCTTC
CDR3aa: CSSSLAGGTNEQFF

j_gene: TRBJ2-5
v_gene: TRBV7-9
abundance: .
d_gene: TRBD2
CDR3nt: TGTGCCAGCAGCGGCCGGGGGGGAGAGACCCAGTACTTC
CDR3aa: CASSGRGGETQYF

j_gene: TRBJ2-7
v_gene: TRBV6-5
abundance: .
d_gene: TRBD1
CDR3nt: TGTGCCAGCCGGGACAGCCTGAGGGTCGACGAGCAGTACTTC
CDR3aa: CASRDSLRVDEQYF

j_gene: TRBJ2-7
v_gene: TRBV7-9
abundance: .
d_gene: .
CDR3nt: TGTGCCAGCAGCACCGTCTCAGGGTTAACCCACGAGCAGTACTTC
CDR3aa: CASSTVSGLTHEQYF

j_gene: TRBJ2-5
v_gene: TRBV2
abundance: .
d_gene: TRBD2
CDR3nt: TGTGCCAGCAGCCATCCGGGACTAGCGACACAAGAGACCCAGTACTTC
CDR3aa: CASSHPGLATQETQYF

j_gene: TRBJ2-7
v_gene: TRBV7-8
abundance: .
d_gene: TRBD2
CDR3nt: TGTGCCAGCAGCTTAGCTAGGACTAGCTACGAGCAGTACTTC
CDR3aa: CASSLARTSYEQYF

j_gene: TRBJ2-7
v_gene: TRBV27
abundance: .
d_gene: .
CDR3nt: TGTGCCAGCAGCCAGGGCTCAGACAGTTCCTACGAGCAGTACTTC
CDR3aa: CASSQGSDSSYEQYF

j_gene: TRBJ2-7
v_gene: TRBV6-5
abundance: .
d_gene: .
CDR3nt: TGTGCCAGCAGTTACGTCGGCCCCCACTACGAGCAGTACTTC
CDR3aa: CASSYVGPHYEQYF

j_gene: TRBJ1-5
v_gene: TRBV19
abundance: .
d_gene: .
CDR3nt: TGTGCCAGTAGTGAGGGTGGGGGGGCGCGACAGCCCCAGCATTTT
CDR3aa: CASSEGGGARQPQHF

j_gene: TRBJ2-7
v_gene: TRBV2
abundance: .
d_gene: .
CDR3nt: TGTGCCAGCAGTGGTTTGAGAGGGAGGAACCCTTACGAGCAGTACTTC
CDR3aa: CASSGLRGRNPYEQYF

j_gene: TRBJ2-7
v_gene: TRBV7-9
abundance: few
d_gene: .
CDR3nt: TGTGCCAGCAGCAGAAGGGGCTACGAGCAGTACTTC
CDR3aa: CASSRRGYEQYF

j_gene: TRBJ2-5
v_gene: TRBV9
abundance: .
d_gene: TRBD1
CDR3nt: TGTGCCAGCAGCGTAGCCGGGTGGACAGGGAGGCTAGGGGAGACCCAGTACTTC
CDR3aa: CASSVAGWTGRLGETQYF